These 15 T cell receptor beta chains were all obtained from the same sample, sequenced in a study of cytotoxic CD8 clonotypes in ibrutinib-treated CLL. The repertoire was sequenced with immunoSEQ multiplex PCR; TCRdb's copy has only in-frame clones and lacks some. The repertoire includes hundreds of thousands of clones, approximately 67% of them detected once, and roughly 6% sits in the top ten. The sample was PBMCs, taken after 36 months of ibrutinib treatment. Every receptor here comes from a human donor with chronic lymphocytic leukemia.

In the case of this clone: The CDR3 carries no conserved terminal phenylalanine or tryptophan, so it likely arises from a read error. The DNA is omitted, as the CDR3 cannot be located on it reliably, and the CDR3 follows TCRdb's listing. The V and J genes are TRBV5-1 and TRBJ2-7; no check of the table's D call, TRBD2, against the DNA was made. The germline gives CDR1 SGHRS, CDR2 YFSETQ. The CDR3 is 20 residues long, ends included. The CDR3 spells CASSPRWTSGGAAYEQYFGS.

This clone showed up just a few times. The sample has other DNA sequences that encode this CDR3 too. The chain couples TRBV28 to TRBJ2-3, with D uncertain. Germline assignment: CDR1 MDHEN and CDR2 SYDVKM. This CDR3 region has 14 residues. V shed 3 bases and J shed 1 base, with 8 bases lying between them. CDR3 sequence: CASSFLSGTDTQYF. For the CDR3, the DNA is TGTGCCAGCAGTTTTCTCAGCGGCACAGATACGCAGTATTTT.

The chain has TRBV4-3 and TRBJ2-3; weak D call: TRBD2 (6 bases). CDR1 is LGHNA, CDR2 YSLEER, per germline. V shed 0 bases and J shed 3 bases, with 10 bases lying between them. There are 15 residues in the CDR3. The chain's CDR3 is CASSQDLAWTDTQYF. DNA for the CDR3: TGCGCCAGCAGCCAAGATCTAGCGTGGACAGATACGCAGTATTTT.

The chain uses TRBV5-6 and TRBJ2-3, with D perhaps matching TRBD2 (7 bases). V was trimmed by 0 bases and J by 2 bases, leaving 10 bases between them. The CDR3 is made up of 15 amino acids. CDR1 and CDR2 (germline): SGHDT, YYEEEE. CDR3 in DNA: TGTGCCAGCAGCTTGGCGCGGGGGCTCACAGATACGCAGTATTTT. Translated, it gives CASSLARGLTDTQYF.

The chain has TRBV7-6 and TRBJ2-7; TRBD2 might be the D (6 bases). Trimming removed 3 bases from V and 3 bases from J, with 9 bases in between. Germline V gene data show CDR1 as SGHVS and CDR2 as FNYEAQ. CDR3 length: 13 amino acids. CDR3 DNA: TGTGCCAGCAGCTTGGGGGGTCTCTACGAGCAGTACTTC. As protein: CASSLGGLYEQYF.

The chain combines TRBV28 with TRBJ2-5; either TRBD1 or TRBD2 may fit D (5 bases each). The germline V gene has CDR1 MDHEN and CDR2 SYDVKM. The germline V and J ends were trimmed by 3 bases and 2 bases, with 10 bases remaining between them. This CDR3 is built from 14 residues. The CDR3 loop is CASSLGRVQETQYF. As DNA, the CDR3 is TGTGCCAGCAGTTTGGGACGCGTTCAAGAGACCCAGTACTTC.

The chain uses TRBV7-9 and TRBJ2-7; tentatively, D is TRBD1 (6 bases). The V and J ends lost 1 base and 0 bases respectively, with 13 bases between them. Per germline, CDR1 SEHNR and CDR2 FQNEAQ (reference sequence). The CDR3 runs to 16 residues. The CDR3 region is CASSLVAGTTSYEQYF. The CDR3 DNA sequence: TGTGCCAGCAGCTTAGTGGCCGGGACAACCTCCTACGAGCAGTACTTC.

The chain is built from TRBV6-5 and TRBJ2-3, with no clear D. Looked up from germline, CDR1 is MNHEY and CDR2 is SVGAGI. This CDR3 spans 11 amino acids. Trimming took 6 bases from V and 7 from J, leaving 8 bases between them. The CDR3 here is CASRLKYTQYF. The DNA for the CDR3 is TGTGCCAGCAGACTAAAATATACGCAGTATTTT.

The DNA of the CDR3 is TGTGCCAGGAGAGGGCCGTCCGGTGAGCAGTTCTTC. Translation gives CARRGPSGEQFF. This chain uses TRBV28 with TRBJ2-1, with a weak D call TRBD2 (5 bases). The CDR3 is 12 residues long. Trimming shortened V by 9 bases and J by 9 bases, and 15 bases separated the two germline ends. Germline V lookup: CDR1 MDHEN, CDR2 SYDVKM. Looking up the rest from reference TRBV28 and TRBJ2-1 gives the full variable domain: DVKVTQSSRYLVKRTGEKVFLECVQDMDHENMFWYRQDPGLGLRLIYFSYDVKMKEKGDIPEGYSVSREKKERFSLILESASTNQTSMYLCARRGPSGEQFFGPGTRLTVL.

This chain's CDR3 is CASSPGGYGYTF. Here the CDR3 DNA reads TGTGCCAGCAGCCCGGGGGGCTATGGCTACACCTTC. The chain is built from TRBV6-5 and TRBJ1-2; D is possibly TRBD1 (5 bases). The length of the CDR3 is 12 residues. The ends were cut back, 6 bases at V and 4 bases at J, with 9 bases in the middle. Germline V gene lookup returns CDR1 MNHEY and CDR2 SVGAGI.

The count of this clone is one. The chain links TRBV13 to TRBJ1-2; TRBD1 matches at 8 bases. CDR3 size: 14 residues. From germline, CDR1 is PRHDT and CDR2 FYEKMQ (reference sequence). V lost 4 bases, J lost 8 bases, and 9 bases stayed unmatched. CDR3: CASSSGQGMYGYTF. Here the CDR3 DNA reads TGTGCCAGCAGCTCCGGACAGGGAATGTACGGCTACACCTTC. Full variable domain (missing parts from reference TRBV13 and TRBJ1-2): AAGVIQSPRHLIKEKRETATLKCYPIPRHDTVYWYQQGPGQDPQFLISFYEKMQSDKGSIPDRFSAQQFSDYHSELNMSSLELGDSALYFCASSSGQGMYGYTFGSGTRLTVV.

J is TRBJ2-7 and V is TRBV5-6, with TRBD2 matching over 14 bases. The germline V gene has CDR1 SGHDT and CDR2 YYEEEE. The trim removed 4 bases at V and 3 bases at J, leaving 3 bases unmatched. The CDR3 extends over 15 amino acids. CDR3 coding DNA: TGTGCCAGCAGCAGGGGACTAGCGGGAGTCTACGAGCAGTACTTC. Amino acids: CASSRGLAGVYEQYF.

The chain joins TRBV28 to TRBJ2-7; tentatively, D is TRBD1 (6 bases). Germline values: CDR1 MDHEN, CDR2 SYDVKM. V was clipped by 3 bases and J by 0 bases, with 9 bases between them. This CDR3 region has 14 residues. Here the CDR3 DNA reads TGTGCCAGCAGTTTCCCCAGGGGCTCCTACGAGCAGTACTTC. As protein: CASSFPRGSYEQYF. Using reference TRBV28 and TRBJ2-7 for the parts outside the CDR3, the full variable domain is DVKVTQSSRYLVKRTGEKVFLECVQDMDHENMFWYRQDPGLGLRLIYFSYDVKMKEKGDIPEGYSVSREKKERFSLILESASTNQTSMYLCASSFPRGSYEQYFGPGTRLTVT.

This clone was seen once. The chain has TRBV6-5 and TRBJ2-5; TRBD1 is a possible D gene (5 bases). Trimming pared 6 bases from V and 5 bases from J, leaving 13 bases between. CDR1 MNHEY and CDR2 SVGAGI come from the germline V gene. The CDR3 is 13 amino acids. CDR3 residues: CASRKQVPETQYF. The CDR3 nucleotides are TGTGCCAGCAGAAAACAGGTCCCGGAGACCCAGTACTTC.

This clone was detected only once. The CDR3 coding sequence is TGCGCCAGCAGTGATTCTATTCGAACTAGAGCCTACGAGCAGTACTTC. Protein sequence: CASSDSIRTRAYEQYF. This chain joins TRBV10-1 and TRBJ2-7; tentative D call: TRBD2 (5 bases). The CDR3 is 16 amino acids. CDR1 WNHNN and CDR2 SYGVQD come from the germline V gene (reference sequence). Trimming left V 3 bases short and J 2 bases short, with 17 bases between.